Below are 21 T cell receptor beta chains sequenced from a single sample in a study of blood T cells in healthy people across ages. For the second PCR, which ran for roughly 6 to 12 cycles, a sample-barcoded 5' primer and a J-beta primer mix were used. TCRdb analysed the 5' RACE reads with MiXCR anew, one entry per CDR3 protein. The sample has roughly 650,000 distinct CDR3 sequences, approximately 31% seen once; the top ten hold 15%. Sequencing used blood. The receptors shown here come from a woman older than 75 in good health.

On this clonotype: This is likely a read error, given that the CDR3 carries no conserved phenylalanine or tryptophan at its end. The chain combines TRBV5-1 with TRBJ1-1, with a tentative D call TRBD1 (5 bases). The CDR3 has 15 residues. Germline values: CDR1 SGHRS, CDR2 YFSETQ. V was pared by 3 bases and J by 0 bases, with 12 bases between. This CDR3 reads CASSSGGLLNTEAFL. The CDR3 region has the DNA TGCGCCAGCAGCTCCGGGGGACTGCTGAACACTGAAGCTTTCTTG.

The chain uses TRBV11-1 and TRBJ2-3; weak D call: TRBD2 (5 bases). Germline V CDR1 and CDR2: SGHAT, FQDESV (reference sequence). V was shortened by 0 bases and J by 1 base, with 11 bases between the two germline ends. This CDR3 has 16 residues. CDR3 residues: CASSLARGLRTDTQYF. The DNA of the CDR3 is TGTGCCAGCAGCTTAGCGCGAGGGCTCCGCACAGATACGCAGTATTTT.

This clonotype was detected ten times or more. V and J are TRBV5-1 and TRBJ2-1; D call uncertain. The CDR3 consists of 14 residues. In germline, CDR1 is SGHRS, CDR2 YFSETQ. The V end lost 2 bases, the J end lost 4 bases, and 10 bases lay between the germline ends. DNA for the CDR3: TGCGCCAGCAGCTTAGGAGACGGATACAATGAGCAGTTCTTC. As protein: CASSLGDGYNEQFF.

There are a few counts of this clonotype. A read error is possible here, since a much larger clone lies one base away. The genes are TRBV7-2 and TRBJ2-7, with 7 positions matching TRBD1. V lost 2 bases and J lost 4; bases outside the gene matches: 8. Germline V gene data show CDR1 as SGHTA and CDR2 as FQGNSA. The CDR3 sequence is 15 residues long. The CDR3 coding sequence is TGTGCCAGCAGCTTATTGGGACAGCTCTGGTACGAGCAGTACTTC. Encoded protein: CASSLLGQLWYEQYF.

J is TRBJ2-5 and V is TRBV20-1; D is perhaps TRBD1 or TRBD2 (5 bases each). The CDR3 consists of 14 residues. Looked up from germline, CDR1 is DFQATT and CDR2 is SNEGSKA (reference sequence). V was pared by 3 bases and J by 11 bases, with 22 bases between. CDR3: CSASAGRPLGEQYF. In nucleotides, the CDR3 is TGCAGTGCTAGTGCCGGACGCCCCTTAGGGGAGCAGTACTTC.

In this sample, this clonotype turned up a few times. This chain joins TRBV5-1 and TRBJ1-1; D might be TRBD1 (6 bases). This CDR3 is 15 amino acids long. The germline gives CDR1 SGHRS, CDR2 YFSETQ. V lost 0 bases and J lost 4, with 13 bases in between. The CDR3 DNA reads as TGCGCCAGCAGCTTGGCCCAAGGGGGAGGCACTGAAGCTTTCTTT. Amino acid sequence: CASSLAQGGGTEAFF.

The chain couples TRBV6-2 or TRBV6-3 to TRBJ2-7, with 7 bases lining up with TRBD1. The length of the CDR3 is 17 residues. Trimming cost V 5 bases and J 7 bases; bases outside gene matches: 20. Germline V lookup: CDR1 MNHEY, CDR2 SVGEGT. The CDR3 here is CASSPYGTALTYNEQYF. CDR3 bases: TGTGCCAGCAGTCCTTACGGGACAGCCCTGACCTACAATGAGCAGTACTTC.

The chain uses TRBV12-3 or TRBV12-4 and TRBJ2-7; D is ambiguous. This CDR3 is built from 15 residues. Between the trimmed V and J ends, which lost 5 bases and 1 base, there was a span of 15 bases. CDR3 bases: TGTGCCAGCAGTCCCGGCCGGACGATTTCCTACGAGCAGTACTTC. Residues: CASSPGRTISYEQYF.

The V call is TRBV3-1, the J call TRBJ2-5; D possibly corresponds to TRBD1 (5 bases). Germline lookup yields CDR1 LGHDT and CDR2 YNNKEL (reference sequence). CDR3 size: 11 residues. V was pared by 2 bases and J by 9 bases, with 7 bases between. CDR3 in amino acids: CASSQTRAQYF. The CDR3 nucleotides are TGTGCCAGCAGCCAAACCAGGGCCCAGTACTTC.

Regarding this clonotype: Given a much more abundant clone one base away, this may be a read error. The V gene is TRBV5-1, the J gene TRBJ1-1; a possible D gene is TRBD1 (5 bases). The V and J ends lost 3 bases and 6 bases respectively, with 18 bases between them. The CDR3 runs 15 residues. Germline CDR1 SGHRS, CDR2 YFSETQ. The CDR3 reads CASSSQTRQGAEAFF. The CDR3 DNA reads TGCGCCAGCAGCTCCCAAACCCGGCAGGGAGCTGAAGCTTTCTTT. The variable domain in full, with the rest retrieved from reference TRBV5-1 and TRBJ1-1, is KAGVTQTPRYLIKTRGQQVTLSCSPISGHRSVSWYQQTPGQGLQFLFEYFSETQRNKGNFPGRFSGRQFSNSRSEMNVSTLELGDSALYLCASSSQTRQGAEAFFGQGTRLTVV.

The chain combines TRBV2 with TRBJ1-3; D gene ambiguous. This CDR3 has 14 amino acids. Looked up from germline, CDR1 is SNHLY and CDR2 is FYNNEI. The V and J ends lost 6 bases and 0 bases respectively, with 9 bases between them. In nucleotides, the CDR3 is TGTGCCAGCAGAACCGAGCGCTCTGGAAACACCATATATTTT. Its protein is CASRTERSGNTIYF.

This clonotype was observed a few times. The genes are TRBV28 and TRBJ2-7; D is possibly TRBD2 (6 bases). V was clipped by 7 bases and J by 5 bases, with 15 bases between them. Germline loops: CDR1 MDHEN, CDR2 SYDVKM. The CDR3 spans 13 residues. CDR3 coding DNA: TGTGCCAGCACTCAAGGAAGGAGGGACGAGCAGTACTTC. This encodes CASTQGRRDEQYF.

In this sample, this clonotype turned up many times. This chain links TRBV6-5 with TRBJ2-7; TRBD2 agrees at 11 bases. Germline V gives CDR1 MNHEY, CDR2 SVGAGI. CDR3 length: 16 residues. Trimming at V came to 1 base and at J to 4 bases, leaving 6 bases not matched to a gene. CDR3 sequence (DNA): TGTGCCAGCAGTTACTTAGCGGGGGGGCTTTCATACGAGCAGTACTTC. It yields the protein CASSYLAGGLSYEQYF.

This clonotype was detected ten times or more. This CDR3 reads CASSPPGVLEQYF. CDR3 nucleotides: TGTGCCAGCAGCCCTCCAGGGGTCTTAGAGCAGTACTTC. V usage is TRBV3-1 and J usage is TRBJ2-7; D perhaps matches TRBD1 (6 bases). The germline CDR1 and CDR2 sequences are LGHDT and YNNKEL (reference sequence). The CDR3 loop spans 13 amino acids. V lost 4 bases and J 7 bases, leaving 14 bases between the germline ends.

This clonotype was observed a handful of times. Being one base from a much bigger clone, this may be a read error. The rearrangement links TRBV20-1 to TRBJ2-5; either TRBD1 or TRBD2 may fit D (5 bases each). The germline V gene has CDR1 DFQATT and CDR2 SNEGSKA (reference sequence). This CDR3 has 12 amino acids. CDR3 loop: CSASSQGEAQYF. CDR3 in DNA: TGCAGTGCTAGCTCCCAGGGAGAGGCCCAGTACTTC.

In its sample, this clonotype was seen many times. The chain couples TRBV7-2 to TRBJ2-5, with 7 bases matching TRBD1. This CDR3 is 14 amino acids long. The junction had 6 bases not matched to a gene; V was cut back by 4 bases and J by 4 bases. Germline V lookup: CDR1 SGHTA, CDR2 FQGNSA. CDR3 sequence reads: CASSSQTGRETQYF. The CDR3 nucleotides are TGTGCCAGCAGCTCGCAGACAGGGAGAGAGACCCAGTACTTC.

This sequence joins TRBV3-1 and TRBJ1-1, with TRBD1 as a possible D gene (6 bases). There are 14 residues in the CDR3. The germline V gene has CDR1 LGHDT and CDR2 YNNKEL (reference sequence). Trimming stripped 4 bases from V and 5 bases from J, with 14 bases between. The CDR3 DNA sequence: TGTGCCAGCAGCCTGTGGGGGGCAGGGACTGAAGCTTTCTTT. It is translated as CASSLWGAGTEAFF.

The chain recombines TRBV10-3 with TRBJ2-7; D is ambiguous. V was shortened by 3 bases and J by 3 bases, with 6 bases between the two germline ends. CDR1 and CDR2 from the germline V gene are ENHRY and SYGVKD. This CDR3 has 12 residues. CDR3 sequence reads: CAISDKIYEQYF. The CDR3 DNA sequence: TGTGCCATCAGTGACAAAATCTACGAGCAGTACTTC.

To note about this clonotype: This may be a read error, as it is one base from a much larger clone. The chain is built from TRBV7-3 and TRBJ2-1, with D perhaps TRBD2 (7 bases). There are 15 residues in the CDR3. The germline CDR1 and CDR2 sequences are SGHTA and FQGTGA. In nucleotides, the CDR3 is TGTGCCAGCAGCCTGGCCGGGGGGCCGGAAAATGGGCAGTTCTTC. Translation: CASSLAGGPENGQFF.

A note on this clonotype: This may be a read error: a much more frequent sequence differs by one nucleotide. This CDR3 fails to terminate in the conserved phenylalanine or tryptophan, so it likely reflects a read error. The chain has TRBV6-2 or TRBV6-3 and TRBJ1-2; TRBD1 is a possible D gene (5 bases). The germline V and J ends were trimmed by 5 bases and 4 bases, with 14 bases remaining between them. The CDR3 sequence is 14 residues long. Germline lookup yields CDR1 MNHEY and CDR2 SVGEGT. CDR3 protein: CASSQPGRVYGYTV. Here the CDR3 DNA reads TGTGCCAGCAGTCAACCGGGACGGGTCTATGGCTACACCGTC.

The chain joins TRBV2 to TRBJ2-3; 8 bases line up with TRBD1. The germline CDR1 and CDR2 sequences are SNHLY and FYNNEI. The V gene end was trimmed by 6 bases and the J gene end by 0 bases; junction bases not matched to a gene: 8. CDR3 length: 16 residues. The CDR3 loop is CASRDPGGVSTDTQYF. The DNA for the CDR3 is TGTGCCAGCAGAGACCCAGGGGGCGTCAGCACAGATACGCAGTATTTT.